These T cell receptor beta chains were read from a single sample in a study of cytomegalovirus exposure and HLA in healthy donors. Clones were sequenced by immunoSEQ multiplex PCR, and TCRdb holds only the in-frame ones, with some missing. The sample includes tens of thousands of clones. The specimen sequenced was PBMCs. The source is a man in his forties or fifties in good health and CMV-seropositive. CDR3s include the opening cysteine and the closing phenylalanine or tryptophan. D genes are given only for firm matches.

D: NA; V: TRBV6-5; J: TRBJ2-7; DNA: TGTGCCAGCAGTTACGGCGGTTTTCTGGAGCAGTACTTC; CDR3: CASSYGGFLEQYF
D: TRBD2; V: TRBV19; J: TRBJ2-1; DNA: TGTGCCAGTAGTCGGTATGGGACTAGCGGATACAATGAGCAGTTCTTC; CDR3: CASSRYGTSGYNEQFF
D: TRBD2; V: TRBV27; J: TRBJ2-1; DNA: TGTGCCAGCAGTTCTCCCGGGGGGTTGAAGTTCTTC; CDR3: CASSSPGGLKFF
D: NA; V: TRBV27; J: TRBJ1-5; DNA: TGTGCCAGCAGTTTATCCTCTTATAGCAATCAGCCCCAGCATTTT; CDR3: CASSLSSYSNQPQHF
D: TRBD1; V: TRBV27; J: TRBJ1-4; DNA: TGTGCCAGCAGTTCGGGACAGGGAATCACAACTAATGAAAAACTGTTTTTT; CDR3: CASSSGQGITTNEKLFF
D: NA; V: TRBV29-1; J: TRBJ2-2; DNA: TGCAGCGTCCATAGTCCGGACACCGGGGAGCTGTTTTTT; CDR3: CSVHSPDTGELFF
D: TRBD1; V: TRBV7-3; J: TRBJ2-1; DNA: TGTGCCAGCAGTTTCTCAGGGGGAACCTACAATGAGCAGTTCTTC; CDR3: CASSFSGGTYNEQFF
D: TRBD2; V: TRBV10-2; J: TRBJ2-3; DNA: TGCGCCAGCAGTGAGTCTGCTAGCGGTTACACAGATACGCAGTATTTT; CDR3: CASSESASGYTDTQYF
D: TRBD1; V: TRBV7-8; J: TRBJ2-2; DNA: TGTGCCAGCAGCTCCCTGGCAGGGGGAGACGGGGAGCTGTTTTTT; CDR3: CASSSLAGGDGELFF
D: TRBD1; V: TRBV10-3; J: TRBJ2-3; DNA: TGTGCCACTACAGCGGACAGGACCACAGATACGCAGTATTTT; CDR3: CATTADRTTDTQYF
D: TRBD2; V: TRBV11-3; J: TRBJ2-2; DNA: TGTGCCAGCAGCCCATGGGATCGGCGGGAGGGGGTCACCGGGGAGCTGTTTTTT; CDR3: CASSPWDRREGVTGELFF